This T cell receptor beta chain comes out of a study of T cells in Graves' hyperthyroidism and ophthalmopathy. Germline V CDR1 and CDR2: LNHDA, SQIVND (reference sequence). V lost 3 bases to trimming and J lost 3 bases, with 8 bases between them. This CDR3 has 14 amino acids. Researchers took RNA transcripts and amplified the TCR beta CDR3 regions from them. Using the HTBI primer set, a first-round RT-PCR was run on the TCR CDR3. In TCRdb, the multiplex PCR reads were re-called with MiXCR into one record per CDR3 protein. The data show 550,000 to 600,000 distinct CDR3 sequences, over 15% seen once. Study observations and caveats: Ophthalmopathy, as predicted by the model, came a median approximately 6.5 months after the prediction.

This clonotype was found a few times. No antigen is known for it. PBMCs came from around 10 ml fresh peripheral blood. Material: blood. This TCR came from a woman between 18 and 30 years old with Graves' hyperthyroidism. The genes are TRBV19 and TRBJ2-2; D uncertain. The CDR3 region has the DNA TGTGCCAGTAGTATCCAGTCTTACACCGGGGAGCTGTTTTTT. Its translation is CASSIQSYTGELFF.